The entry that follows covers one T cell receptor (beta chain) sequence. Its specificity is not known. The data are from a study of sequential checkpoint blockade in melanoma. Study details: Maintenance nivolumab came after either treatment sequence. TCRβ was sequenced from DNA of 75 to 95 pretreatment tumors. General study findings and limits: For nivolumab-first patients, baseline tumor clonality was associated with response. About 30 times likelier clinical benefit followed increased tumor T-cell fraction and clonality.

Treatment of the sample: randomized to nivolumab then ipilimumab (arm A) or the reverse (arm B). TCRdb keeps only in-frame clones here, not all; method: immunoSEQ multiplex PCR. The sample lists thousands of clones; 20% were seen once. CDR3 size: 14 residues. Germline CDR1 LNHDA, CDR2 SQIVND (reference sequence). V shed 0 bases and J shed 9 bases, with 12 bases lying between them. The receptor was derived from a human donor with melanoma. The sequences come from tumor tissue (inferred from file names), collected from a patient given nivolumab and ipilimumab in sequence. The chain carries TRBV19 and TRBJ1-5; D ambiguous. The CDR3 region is CASSIDLSYRPQHF. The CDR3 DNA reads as TGTGCCAGTAGTATAGATCTGTCGTACAGGCCCCAGCATTTT. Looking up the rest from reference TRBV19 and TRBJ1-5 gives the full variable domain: DGGITQSPKYLFRKEGQNVTLSCEQNLNHDAMYWYRQDPGQGLRLIYYSQIVNDFQKGDIAEGYSVSREKKESFPLTVTSAQKNPTAFYLCASSIDLSYRPQHFGDGTRLSIL.